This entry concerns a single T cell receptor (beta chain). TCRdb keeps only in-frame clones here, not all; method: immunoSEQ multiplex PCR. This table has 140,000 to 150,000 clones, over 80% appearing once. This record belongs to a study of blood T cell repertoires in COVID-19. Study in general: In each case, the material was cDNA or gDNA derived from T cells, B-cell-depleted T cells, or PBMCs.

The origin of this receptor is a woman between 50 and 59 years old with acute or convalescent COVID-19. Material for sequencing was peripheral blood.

The CDR3 is CASGARADSNQPQHF. In DNA, the CDR3 is TGTGCCAGCGGAGCCAGGGCGGATAGCAATCAGCCCCAGCATTTT. The chain combines TRBV27 with TRBJ1-5; tentatively, D is TRBD1 (5 bases). Germline loops: CDR1 MNHEY, CDR2 SMNVEV (reference sequence). V was clipped by 8 bases and J by 0 bases, with 14 bases between them. The CDR3 contains 15 residues.